These 14 T cell receptor beta chains share one sample of origin, sequenced in a study of blood T cell repertoires in COVID-19. TCRdb's table, derived via immunoSEQ multiplex PCR, lists solely in-frame clones and lacks some. Of some 150,000 clones in the sample, around 83% were seen once. The sample comprised peripheral blood. These receptors were collected from a human donor in a cohort sampled during active COVID-19.

The chain uses TRBV4-2 and TRBJ1-5; a possible D gene is TRBD1 (5 bases). The CDR3 is 14 amino acids. Deletions cut 1 base from V and 7 bases from J, with 11 bases between. Per germline, CDR1 LGHNA and CDR2 YNFKEQ. CDR3 DNA sequence: TGTGCCAGCAGCCAAGTAGGGGCCAACCAGCCCCAGCATTTT. It yields the protein CASSQVGANQPQHF.

Regarding this clone: One junction end disagrees with the germline gene, perhaps due to a read error. The chain recombines TRBV7-7 with TRBJ2-1; TRBD2 matches at 12 bases. Germline CDR1 reads SSHAT; CDR2 reads FNYEAQ (reference sequence). There are 15 residues in the CDR3. The CDR3 protein is CASSPTSGRNNEQFF. For the CDR3, the DNA is TGTGCTAGCAGCCCTACTAGCGGGAGGAACAATGAGCAGTTCTTC.

The chain is built from TRBV6-4 and TRBJ2-1, with 9 bases lining up with TRBD1. The CDR3 is 18 residues long. The V segment lost 5 bases and the J segment 1 base; nucleotides outside the gene matches: 12. From germline, CDR1 is MRHNA and CDR2 SNTAGT. CDR3 amino acids: CASSRQGVEVGSYNEQFF. DNA of the CDR3: TGTGCCAGCAGTAGACAGGGGGTAGAGGTTGGTTCCTACAATGAGCAGTTCTTC.

V and J are TRBV28 and TRBJ1-2, with a tentative D call TRBD1 (5 bases). Germline CDR1 is MDHEN and CDR2 is SYDVKM. The CDR3 spans 15 residues. Deletions cut 10 bases from V and 2 bases from J, with 20 bases between. CDR3 sequence (DNA): TGTGCCACCCTTCGGGGGGGAGCTTCAAACTATGGCTACACCTTC. The encoded protein is CATLRGGASNYGYTF.

The CDR3 is CASTGDSYEQYF. The CDR3, as DNA: TGTGCTAGCACAGGGGATTCCTACGAGCAGTACTTC. The chain recombines TRBV12-5 with TRBJ2-7, with 7 bases that match TRBD1. The V segment lost 9 bases and the J segment 1 base; nucleotides outside the gene matches: 3. CDR1 is LGHNT and CDR2 is FRNRAP in the germline V gene. The CDR3 runs 12 residues.

About this clone itself: One end of the junction is discordant with germline, which a read error may explain. The genes are TRBV28 and TRBJ2-2, with 14 positions matching TRBD2. Germline assignment: CDR1 MDHEN and CDR2 SYDVKM. The CDR3 runs to 20 residues. CDR3 protein: CASSLQGQGRTSGRPGELFF. CDR3 in DNA: TGTGCCAGCAGTTTACAAGGACAGGGGCGGACTAGCGGGAGGCCCGGAGAGCTGTTTTTT. Drawing the rest from reference TRBV28 and TRBJ2-2, the complete variable domain is DVKVTQSSRYLVKRTGEKVFLECVQDMDHENMFWYRQDPGLGLRLIYFSYDVKMKEKGDIPEGYSVSREKKERFSLILESASTNQTSMYLCASSLQGQGRTSGRPGELFFGEGSRLTVL.

The chain carries TRBV4-1 and TRBJ1-2; maybe TRBD1 (6 bases). V lost 7 bases and J lost 6, with 18 bases in between. This CDR3 comprises 14 residues. CDR1 and CDR2 from the germline V gene are MGHRA and YSYEKL. The CDR3 nucleotides are TGCGCCAGCACCGAATTACAGGGCCCCGATGGCTACACCTTC. This codes for CASTELQGPDGYTF.

The CDR3 loop is CASSLRNREHSPLHF. The CDR3 DNA follows: TGCGCCAGCAGCTTGAGGAACAGGGAGCATTCACCCCTCCACTTT. The chain has TRBV5-1 and TRBJ1-6; TRBD1 might be the D (6 bases). Trimming left V 1 base short and J 8 bases short, with 13 bases between. CDR3 length: 15 residues. In germline, CDR1 is SGHRS, CDR2 YFSETQ.

This clone was seen more than once but under ten times. V and J are TRBV29-1 and TRBJ1-1; 8 bases align to TRBD1. Germline V lookup: CDR1 SQVTM, CDR2 ANQGSEA. The J segment lost 7 bases and the V segment lost 4 bases, leaving 8 bases of the junction unmatched. CDR3 length: 13 amino acids. This chain's CDR3 is CSVVVTGEGEAFF. The CDR3 coding sequence is TGCAGCGTTGTAGTGACAGGGGAGGGTGAAGCTTTCTTT.

The chain combines TRBV7-3 with TRBJ1-1, with D tentatively TRBD1 (5 bases). The V gene's germline CDR1 is SGHTA and CDR2 FQGTGA. This CDR3 has 15 residues. The ends were cut back, 5 bases at V and 1 base at J, with 14 bases in the middle. CDR3 sequence reads: CASSKTPGGNTEAFF. CDR3 sequence (DNA): TGTGCCAGCAGCAAGACGCCGGGGGGGAACACTGAAGCTTTCTTT.

The chain recombines TRBV18 with TRBJ2-1; 7 nucleotides align to TRBD1. There are 15 residues in the CDR3. Germline V gives CDR1 KGHSH, CDR2 LQKENI. J lost 5 bases, V lost 8 bases, and 12 bases had no gene match. In DNA form, the CDR3 reads TGTGCCAGCCAGATGACAGGGCCGGTCCACAATGAGCAGTTCTTC. This sequence encodes CASQMTGPVHNEQFF.

This clone was detected once. The CDR3 nucleotides read TGCGCCAGTAATCCGGGACTTGAGACCGGGGAGCTGTTTTTT. Amino acids: CASNPGLETGELFF. The chain recombines TRBV5-1 with TRBJ2-2; D might be TRBD2 (6 bases). Trimming took 8 bases from V and 5 from J, leaving 16 bases between them. Germline V gene lookup returns CDR1 SGHRS and CDR2 YFSETQ. This CDR3 is 14 amino acids long.

The CDR3 spells CASSIRQARSYEQYF. CDR3 sequence (DNA): TGTGCCAGTAGTATCCGACAGGCACGCTCCTACGAGCAGTACTTC. This chain joins TRBV19 and TRBJ2-7, with D perhaps TRBD1 (6 bases). V shed 3 bases and J shed 0 bases, with 12 bases lying between them. The germline CDR1 and CDR2 sequences are LNHDA and SQIVND (reference sequence). The CDR3 length is 15 residues. The full variable domain, rest sourced from reference TRBV19 and TRBJ2-7, is DGGITQSPKYLFRKEGQNVTLSCEQNLNHDAMYWYRQDPGQGLRLIYYSQIVNDFQKGDIAEGYSVSREKKESFPLTVTSAQKNPTAFYLCASSIRQARSYEQYFGPGTRLTVT.

The rearrangement uses TRBV6-2 or TRBV6-3 and TRBJ2-7; D unclear. Germline assignment: CDR1 MNHEY and CDR2 SVGEGT. V lost 5 bases, J lost 6 bases, and 11 bases lay in between. The CDR3 covers 12 residues. The CDR3 DNA follows: TGTGCCAGCAGTACCAGTCGGGTCGAGCAGTACTTC. Translating gives CASSTSRVEQYF.